The rows below give T cell receptor beta chains drawn from one sample of a study of control samples from healthy donors and cancer patients. The table came from immunoSEQ multiplex PCR; TCRdb's copy has only in-frame clones and leaves some out. The table records just over 80,000 clones, just under 90% of them present only once. The sample comprised blood. The receptors here all came from a man aged 45-65 years in good health. CDR3s include the opening cysteine and the closing phenylalanine or tryptophan. Fields, in order: CDR3 protein, CDR3 DNA, CDR3 length, D gene, J gene, V gene. D genes are given only for firm matches.

CDR3aa: CASSPGEETQYF
CDR3nt: TGCGCCAGCAGCCCAGGGGAAGAGACCCAGTACTTC
len: 12
d_gene: NA
j_gene: TRBJ2-5
v_gene: TRBV5-1

CDR3aa: CASSSGTGNTGELFF
CDR3nt: TGTGCTAGCAGCTCAGGGACAGGGAACACCGGGGAGCTGTTTTTT
len: 15
d_gene: TRBD1
j_gene: TRBJ2-2
v_gene: TRBV7-7

CDR3aa: CASSLAGQRSGANVLTF
CDR3nt: TGTGCCAGCAGCTTAGCGGGACAGCGCTCTGGGGCCAACGTCCTGACTTTC
len: 17
d_gene: TRBD1
j_gene: TRBJ2-6
v_gene: TRBV11-2

CDR3aa: CASMAMNTEAFF
CDR3nt: TGTGCCAGTATGGCGATGAACACTGAAGCTTTCTTT
len: 12
d_gene: NA
j_gene: TRBJ1-1
v_gene: TRBV19

CDR3aa: CASSVRGRVDGYTF
CDR3nt: TGTGCCAGTAGTGTCCGGGGCAGGGTAGATGGCTACACCTTC
len: 14
d_gene: NA
j_gene: TRBJ1-2
v_gene: TRBV19

CDR3aa: CASSLEAGELFF
CDR3nt: TGCGCCAGCAGCTTGGAGGCCGGGGAGCTGTTTTTT
len: 12
d_gene: NA
j_gene: TRBJ2-2
v_gene: TRBV5-1

CDR3aa: CASRRLAGGLEQYF
CDR3nt: TGTGCCAGCAGGAGACTAGCGGGGGGGCTCGAGCAGTACTTC
len: 14
d_gene: TRBD2
j_gene: TRBJ2-7
v_gene: TRBV27

CDR3aa: CASSSRDGTYNEQFF
CDR3nt: TGTGCCAGCAGCTCCCGGGACGGGACCTACAATGAGCAGTTCTTC
len: 15
d_gene: NA
j_gene: TRBJ2-1
v_gene: TRBV7-6

CDR3aa: CASSLPGTWEKLFF
CDR3nt: TGTGCCAGCAGCCTACCCGGGACATGGGAAAAACTGTTTTTT
len: 14
d_gene: NA
j_gene: TRBJ1-4
v_gene: TRBV7-2

CDR3aa: CASSTRRDTQAAGYGYTF
CDR3nt: TGTGCCAGTAGTACTCGACGGGACACCCAAGCAGCAGGGTATGGCTACACCTTC
len: 18
d_gene: NA
j_gene: TRBJ1-2
v_gene: TRBV19

CDR3aa: CSVRGTGMFTGTEAFF
CDR3nt: TGCAGCGTGAGGGGGACAGGGATGTTTACGGGGACTGAAGCTTTCTTT
len: 16
d_gene: TRBD1
j_gene: TRBJ1-1
v_gene: TRBV29-1

CDR3aa: CASSFVDEQFF
CDR3nt: TGTGCCAGCAGTTTCGTGGATGAGCAGTTCTTC
len: 11
d_gene: NA
j_gene: TRBJ2-1
v_gene: TRBV6-6

CDR3aa: CASSSYRRGNSPLHF
CDR3nt: TGTGCCAGCAGCTCGTACCGTCGGGGTAATTCACCCCTCCACTTT
len: 15
d_gene: NA
j_gene: TRBJ1-6
v_gene: TRBV7-9

CDR3aa: CAIEKTGAGTDTQYF
CDR3nt: TGTGCCATCGAGAAAACAGGGGCAGGCACAGATACGCAGTATTTT
len: 15
d_gene: TRBD1
j_gene: TRBJ2-3
v_gene: TRBV10-3

CDR3aa: CASSLGRPYEQYF
CDR3nt: TGTGCCAGCAGCTTAGGTCGACCCTACGAGCAGTACTTC
len: 13
d_gene: NA
j_gene: TRBJ2-7
v_gene: TRBV7-2

CDR3aa: CASSLGGNEQFF
CDR3nt: TGTGCCAGCAGCTTGGGAGGCAATGAGCAGTTCTTC
len: 12
d_gene: NA
j_gene: TRBJ2-1
v_gene: TRBV5-6

CDR3aa: CASKIDGHSTYEQYF
CDR3nt: TGTGCCAGCAAGATCGACGGTCACTCGACCTACGAGCAGTACTTC
len: 15
d_gene: NA
j_gene: TRBJ2-7
v_gene: TRBV7-9

CDR3aa: CASSPGQVGANVLTF
CDR3nt: TGTGCCAGCAGCCCGGGACAGGTGGGGGCCAACGTCCTGACTTTC
len: 15
d_gene: TRBD1
j_gene: TRBJ2-6
v_gene: TRBV7-3

CDR3aa: CASSPGTGVYEQYF
CDR3nt: TGTGCCAGCAGCCCCGGGACAGGGGTCTACGAGCAGTACTTC
len: 14
d_gene: TRBD1
j_gene: TRBJ2-7
v_gene: TRBV5-5

CDR3aa: CASSLGGGTEAFF
CDR3nt: TGTGCCAGCAGCTTGGGGGGGGGCACTGAAGCTTTCTTT
len: 13
d_gene: NA
j_gene: TRBJ1-1
v_gene: TRBV5-8

CDR3aa: CASSPGRRTQETQYF
CDR3nt: TGTGCCAGCAGTCCGGGTCGCAGAACTCAAGAGACCCAGTACTTC
len: 15
d_gene: NA
j_gene: TRBJ2-5
v_gene: TRBV28

CDR3aa: CASGFDRGKKTQYF
CDR3nt: TGTGCCAGCGGATTCGACAGGGGGAAGAAGACCCAGTACTTC
len: 14
d_gene: TRBD1
j_gene: TRBJ2-5
v_gene: TRBV18

CDR3aa: CASSQDPSLGNSPLHF
CDR3nt: TGTGCCAGCAGCCAAGACCCCAGCCTTGGGAATTCACCCCTCCACTTT
len: 16
d_gene: NA
j_gene: TRBJ1-6
v_gene: TRBV14